This entry is about one TCR beta chain. Its antigen is as yet unknown. The table came from immunoSEQ multiplex PCR; TCRdb's copy has only in-frame clones and leaves some out. Of over 1,500 clones in the sample, about 88% were seen once. This record belongs to a study of T cell repertoires in ileal Crohn's disease. Study-wide background: Approximately 32% were active smokers at surgery; median disease duration was 7.9 years. M6 samples are neoterminal ileum biopsies from postoperative colonoscopy.

With 0 bases clipped from V and 4 bases from J, the junction kept 7 bases outside the gene matches. This CDR3 is built from 17 residues. From germline, CDR1 is SGHNT and CDR2 YYREEE (reference sequence). Study-wide points: All patients with clonality above 26.8% had endoscopic recurrence. Active smokers at surgery had more clonal expansions than non-smokers.

Time point: neoterminal ileum biopsy at postoperative endoscopy, about 6 months after surgery. The sequencing sample was made of ileal tissue. The receptor comes from an adult with Crohn's disease. This chain connects TRBV5-4 to TRBJ2-4; 10 bases map to TRBD1. The CDR3 DNA sequence: TGTGCCAGCAGCTTGGGGGACAGGGGTCGTAGTAAAAACATTCAGTACTTC. Its protein product is CASSLGDRGRSKNIQYF.